These T cell receptor beta chains were read from a single sample in a study of blood T cell repertoires in COVID-19. Sequencing was performed with immunoSEQ multiplex PCR; in TCRdb, only in-frame clones are kept and a portion is missing. The profile shows around 300,000 clones, 90% of them singletons. The specimen was PBMCs or T cells enriched from blood (not recorded which). The receptors here all came from a woman aged 25 to 39 who had recovered from COVID-19. Each CDR3 is given with its conserved first and last residue. A D gene is named only where the DNA matches it firmly. Clone size, where shown, is once, few, many, or a class for clones that have expanded.

d_gene,abundance,j_gene,v_gene,CDR3aa,CDR3nt
TRBD1,once,TRBJ1-2,TRBV6-1,CASSESRQGHLGYTF,TGTGCCAGCAGTGAGTCGCGACAGGGTCATTTAGGCTACACCTTC
TRBD2,-,TRBJ2-3,TRBV30,CAWSVFHGAGGTDTQYF,TGTGCCTGGAGTGTCTTTCATGGGGCGGGAGGGACAGATACGCAGTATTTT
-,-,TRBJ2-7,TRBV10-2,CASSGNREYEQYF,TGCGCCAGCAGTGGTAACAGGGAGTACGAGCAGTACTTC
TRBD1,once,TRBJ1-2,TRBV7-2,CASSLVWQGGHGYTF,TGTGCCAGCAGCTTAGTTTGGCAGGGGGGCCATGGCTACACCTTC
-,-,TRBJ1-1,TRBV4-2,CASSQDRGNTEAFF,TGTGCCAGCAGCCAAGACAGGGGAAACACTGAAGCTTTCTTT
-,once,TRBJ1-1,TRBV19,CATRRGFEREAFF,TGTGCCACCCGTCGGGGATTTGAGCGGGAAGCTTTCTTT
TRBD1,-,TRBJ1-1,TRBV5-1,CASSSGQGGNTEAFF,TGCGCCAGCAGCTCCGGACAGGGGGGGAACACTGAAGCTTTCTTT
-,-,TRBJ1-5,TRBV19,CASSMAGQSNQPQHF,TGTGCCAGTAGTATGGCAGGCCAGAGCAATCAGCCCCAGCATTTT
TRBD2,-,TRBJ2-5,TRBV9,CASSVTGLAGGETQYF,TGTGCCAGCAGCGTAACGGGACTAGCGGGAGGAGAGACCCAGTACTTC
TRBD2,-,TRBJ2-1,TRBV28,CASSTASGGNNEQFF,TGTGCCAGCAGTACTGCTAGCGGGGGGAACAATGAGCAGTTCTTC
TRBD1,-,TRBJ2-7,TRBV24-1,CATRPRDRSYSFYEQYF,TGTGCCACCAGACCCCGGGACAGGTCATACTCCTTCTACGAGCAGTACTTC
-,-,TRBJ2-1,TRBV9,CASSVDDSFNEQFF,TGTGCCAGCAGCGTAGATGACTCTTTCAATGAGCAGTTCTTC
-,-,TRBJ2-7,TRBV29-1,CSVEGAGKGRSSYEQYF,TGCAGCGTTGAAGGGGCAGGGAAAGGGAGGAGCTCCTACGAGCAGTACTTC
TRBD1,-,TRBJ1-1,TRBV7-3,CASSFRQGGEAFF,TGTGCCAGCAGCTTCCGACAGGGGGGTGAAGCTTTCTTT
-,-,TRBJ1-4,TRBV5-6,CASSLSGGGKLFF,TGTGCCAGCAGCTTGTCGGGGGGCGGAAAACTGTTTTTT
TRBD2,-,TRBJ2-7,TRBV10-2,CASSVPIPLAGAYQSSYEQYF,TGCGCCAGCAGTGTCCCCATCCCACTAGCGGGAGCCTACCAAAGCTCCTACGAGCAGTACTTC
TRBD1,-,TRBJ1-3,TRBV28,CASSSSPGTVFSGNTIYF,TGTGCCAGCAGTTCGAGTCCCGGGACAGTCTTCTCTGGAAACACCATATATTTT
TRBD2,once,TRBJ2-5,TRBV29-1,CSVEDRLAGGQETQYF,TGCAGCGTTGAAGATAGACTAGCGGGGGGGCAAGAGACCCAGTACTTC
TRBD2,-,TRBJ2-1,TRBV7-6,CASSALAGGHEQFF,TGTGCCAGCAGTGCACTAGCGGGAGGGCACGAGCAGTTCTTC
-,-,TRBJ2-3,TRBV4-3,CASSQDLGGGGTDTQYF,TGCGCCAGCAGCCAAGACTTAGGGGGAGGGGGCACAGATACGCAGTATTTT
TRBD2,once,TRBJ2-5,TRBV27,CASSSVLAGARETQYF,TGTGCCAGCAGTTCCGTTTTAGCGGGAGCGAGAGAGACCCAGTACTTC
-,-,TRBJ2-4,TRBV7-2,CASSLEWGALAKNIQYF,TGTGCCAGCAGCTTAGAGTGGGGCGCCCTAGCCAAAAACATTCAGTACTTC
TRBD2,-,TRBJ2-1,TRBV7-2,CASSPFLGGSTGNEQFF,TGTGCCAGCAGCCCCTTTCTCGGCGGGAGTACTGGCAATGAGCAGTTCTTC
TRBD1,-,TRBJ2-6,TRBV18,CASSPADTGVGANVLTF,TGTGCCAGCTCACCAGCCGATACAGGGGTTGGGGCCAACGTCCTGACTTTC
-,-,TRBJ2-3,TRBV6-5,CASSYSAVQNTQYF,TGTGCCAGCAGTTACTCCGCGGTCCAAAATACGCAGTATTTT
TRBD1,-,TRBJ2-1,TRBV7-9,CASSSLVSGQGWNEQFF,TGTGCCAGCAGCTCCCTCGTATCAGGACAGGGATGGAATGAGCAGTTCTTC
TRBD1,-,TRBJ1-5,TRBV5-6,CASSPMWVRQGDYNQPQHF,TGTGCCAGCAGCCCCATGTGGGTTCGACAGGGGGATTACAATCAGCCCCAGCATTTT
-,-,TRBJ2-3,TRBV5-1,CASSIQTKSSTDTQYF,TGCGCCAGCAGCATACAGACAAAGTCTAGCACAGATACGCAGTATTTT
-,once,TRBJ1-2,TRBV14,CASSQSRGYGYTF,TGTGCCAGCAGCCAATCCCGCGGGTATGGCTACACCTTC
TRBD2,-,TRBJ2-3,TRBV6-5,CASRREGTDTQYF,TGTGCCAGCAGGCGGGAGGGCACAGATACGCAGTATTTT
-,-,TRBJ1-2,TRBV18,CASSLGQTIYGYTF,TGTGCCAGCTCACTAGGACAGACCATCTATGGCTACACCTTC
TRBD2,-,TRBJ2-5,TRBV5-1,CASSLGGSGRAETQYF,TGCGCCAGCAGCTTGGGAGGTAGCGGGAGGGCCGAGACCCAGTACTTC
-,-,TRBJ2-7,TRBV4-1,CASSQDDRGSFVEQYF,TGCGCCAGCAGCCAAGACGATAGAGGGAGTTTCGTCGAGCAGTACTTC